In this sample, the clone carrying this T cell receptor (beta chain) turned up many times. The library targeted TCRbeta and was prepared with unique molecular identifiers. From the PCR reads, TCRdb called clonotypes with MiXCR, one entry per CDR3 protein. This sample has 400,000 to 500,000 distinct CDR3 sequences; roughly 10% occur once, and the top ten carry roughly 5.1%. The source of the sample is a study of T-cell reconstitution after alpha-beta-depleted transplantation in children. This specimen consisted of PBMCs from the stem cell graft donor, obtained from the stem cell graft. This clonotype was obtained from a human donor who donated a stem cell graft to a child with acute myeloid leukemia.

Here the CDR3 DNA reads TGCGCCAGCAGCTTGGGGAACATTCAGTACTTC. Its translation: CASSLGNIQYF. This sequence joins TRBV5-1 and TRBJ2-4; D remains unclear. Germline V CDR1 and CDR2: SGHRS, YFSETQ. V was cut by 0 bases and J by 7 bases, with 2 bases left in between. The CDR3 is 11 residues long.